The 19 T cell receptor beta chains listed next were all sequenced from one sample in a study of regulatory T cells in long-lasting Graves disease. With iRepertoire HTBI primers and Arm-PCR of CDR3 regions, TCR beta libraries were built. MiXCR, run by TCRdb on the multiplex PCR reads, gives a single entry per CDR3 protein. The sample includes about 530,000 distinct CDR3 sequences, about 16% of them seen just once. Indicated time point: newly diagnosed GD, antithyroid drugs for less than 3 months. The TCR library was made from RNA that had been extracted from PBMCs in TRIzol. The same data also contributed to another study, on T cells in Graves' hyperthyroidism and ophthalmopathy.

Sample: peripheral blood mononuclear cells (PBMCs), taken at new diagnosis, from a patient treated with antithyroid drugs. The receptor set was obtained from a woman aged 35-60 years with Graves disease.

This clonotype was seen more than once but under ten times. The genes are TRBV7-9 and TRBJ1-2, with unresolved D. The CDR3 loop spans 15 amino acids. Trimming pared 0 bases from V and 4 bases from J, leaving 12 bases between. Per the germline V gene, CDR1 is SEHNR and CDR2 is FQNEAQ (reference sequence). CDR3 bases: TGTGCCAGCAGCTTAGCGGATGGCCACGTCTATGGCTACACCTTC. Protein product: CASSLADGHVYGYTF. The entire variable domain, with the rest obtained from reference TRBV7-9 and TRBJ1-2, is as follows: DTGVSQNPRHKITKRGQNVTFRCDPISEHNRLYWYRQTLGQGPEFLTYFQNEAQLEKSRLLSDRFSAERPKGSFSTLEIQRTEQGDSAMYLCASSLADGHVYGYTFGSGTRLTVV.

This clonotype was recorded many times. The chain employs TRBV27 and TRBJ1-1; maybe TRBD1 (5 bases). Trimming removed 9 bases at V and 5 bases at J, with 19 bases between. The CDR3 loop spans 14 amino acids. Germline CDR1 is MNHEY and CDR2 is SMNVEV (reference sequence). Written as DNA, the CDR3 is TGTGCCAGTATGGGATTCTCGGGGCTGACTGAAGCTTTCTTT. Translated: CASMGFSGLTEAFF.

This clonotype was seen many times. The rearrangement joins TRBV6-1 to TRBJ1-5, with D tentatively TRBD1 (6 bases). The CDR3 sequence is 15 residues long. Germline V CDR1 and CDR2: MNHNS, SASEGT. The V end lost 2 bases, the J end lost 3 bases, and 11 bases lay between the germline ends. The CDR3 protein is CASSEPRTDNQPQHF. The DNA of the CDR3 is TGTGCCAGCAGTGAACCACGGACAGACAATCAGCCCCAGCATTTT.

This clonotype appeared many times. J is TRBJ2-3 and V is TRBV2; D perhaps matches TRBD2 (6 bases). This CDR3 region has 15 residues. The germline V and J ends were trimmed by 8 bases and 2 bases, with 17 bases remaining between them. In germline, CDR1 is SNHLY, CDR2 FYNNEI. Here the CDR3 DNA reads TGTGCCAGCGGGGGAGGACCTCTCTCCACAGATACGCAGTATTTT. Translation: CASGGGPLSTDTQYF.

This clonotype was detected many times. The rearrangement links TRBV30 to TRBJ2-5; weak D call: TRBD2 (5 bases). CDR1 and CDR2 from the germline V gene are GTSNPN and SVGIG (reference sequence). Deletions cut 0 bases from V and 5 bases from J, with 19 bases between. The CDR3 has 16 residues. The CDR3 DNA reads TGTGCCTGGAGTGTACGGGCAGTAAGGAGGCATGAGACCCAGTACTTC. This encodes CAWSVRAVRRHETQYF.

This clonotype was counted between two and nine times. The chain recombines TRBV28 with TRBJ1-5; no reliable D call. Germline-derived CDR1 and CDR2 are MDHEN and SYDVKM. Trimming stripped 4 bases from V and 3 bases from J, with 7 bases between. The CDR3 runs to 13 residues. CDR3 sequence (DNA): TGTGCCAGCAGTTCCAGCCTCAATCAGCCCCAGCATTTT. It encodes CASSSSLNQPQHF.

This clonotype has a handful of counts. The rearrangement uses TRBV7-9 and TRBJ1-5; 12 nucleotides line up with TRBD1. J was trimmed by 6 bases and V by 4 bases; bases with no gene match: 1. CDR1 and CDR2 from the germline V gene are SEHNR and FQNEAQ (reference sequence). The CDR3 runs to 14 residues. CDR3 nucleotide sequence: TGTGCCAGCAGCTCGGGACAGGGGGCTCAGCCCCAGCATTTT. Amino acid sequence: CASSSGQGAQPQHF. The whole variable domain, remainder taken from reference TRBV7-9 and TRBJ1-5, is DTGVSQNPRHKITKRGQNVTFRCDPISEHNRLYWYRQTLGQGPEFLTYFQNEAQLEKSRLLSDRFSAERPKGSFSTLEIQRTEQGDSAMYLCASSSGQGAQPQHFGDGTRLSIL.

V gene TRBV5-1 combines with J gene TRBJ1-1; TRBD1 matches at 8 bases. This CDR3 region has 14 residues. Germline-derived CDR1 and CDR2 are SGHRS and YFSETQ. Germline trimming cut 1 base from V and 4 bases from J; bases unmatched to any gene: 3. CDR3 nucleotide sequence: TGCGCCAGCAGCTTGCGGACAGGGCTCACTGAAGCTTTCTTT. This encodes CASSLRTGLTEAFF.

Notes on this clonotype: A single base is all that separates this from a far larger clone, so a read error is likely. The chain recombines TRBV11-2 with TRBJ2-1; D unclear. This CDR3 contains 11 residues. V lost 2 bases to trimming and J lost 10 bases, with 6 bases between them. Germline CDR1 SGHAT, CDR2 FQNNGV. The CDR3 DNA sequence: TGTGCCAGCAGCTTATGGCCCGAGCAGTTCTTC. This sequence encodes CASSLWPEQFF.

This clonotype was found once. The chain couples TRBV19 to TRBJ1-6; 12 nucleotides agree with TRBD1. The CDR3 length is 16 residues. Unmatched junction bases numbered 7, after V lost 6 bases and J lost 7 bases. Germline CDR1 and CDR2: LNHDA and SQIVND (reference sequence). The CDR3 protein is CASSEGQGARNSPLHF. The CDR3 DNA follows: TGTGCCAGTAGCGAGGGACAGGGGGCGCGAAATTCACCCCTCCACTTT.

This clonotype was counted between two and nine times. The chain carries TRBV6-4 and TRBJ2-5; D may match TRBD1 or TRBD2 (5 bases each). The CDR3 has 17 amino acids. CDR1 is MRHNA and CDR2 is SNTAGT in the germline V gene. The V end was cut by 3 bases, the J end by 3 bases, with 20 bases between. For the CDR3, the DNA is TGTGCCAGCAGTGAGGGTGATCGGGACGGCTGGGAAGAGACCCAGTACTTC. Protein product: CASSEGDRDGWEETQYF.

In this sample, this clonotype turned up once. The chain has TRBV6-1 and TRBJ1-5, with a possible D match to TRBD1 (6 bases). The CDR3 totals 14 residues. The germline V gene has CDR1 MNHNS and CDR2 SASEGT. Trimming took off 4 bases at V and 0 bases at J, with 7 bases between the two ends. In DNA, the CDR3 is TGTGCCAGCAGTGTGGACAGTAGCAATCAGCCCCAGCATTTT. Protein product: CASSVDSSNQPQHF.

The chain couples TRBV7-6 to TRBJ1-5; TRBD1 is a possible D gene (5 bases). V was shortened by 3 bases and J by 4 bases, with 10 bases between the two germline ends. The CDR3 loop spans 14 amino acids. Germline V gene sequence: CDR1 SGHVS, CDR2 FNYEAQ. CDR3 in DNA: TGTGCCAGCAGCTTGAATGGACATAATCAGCCCCAGCATTTT. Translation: CASSLNGHNQPQHF.

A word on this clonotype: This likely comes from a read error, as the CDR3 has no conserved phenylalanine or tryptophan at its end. CDR3 sequence (DNA): TGTGCCAGCAGTTTAGGTCCTGGCACTGAAGCTTTCCTT. Encoded protein: CASSLGPGTEAFL. This chain uses TRBV11-2 with TRBJ1-1; D is ambiguous. The CDR3 consists of 13 residues. Germline loops: CDR1 SGHAT, CDR2 FQNNGV.

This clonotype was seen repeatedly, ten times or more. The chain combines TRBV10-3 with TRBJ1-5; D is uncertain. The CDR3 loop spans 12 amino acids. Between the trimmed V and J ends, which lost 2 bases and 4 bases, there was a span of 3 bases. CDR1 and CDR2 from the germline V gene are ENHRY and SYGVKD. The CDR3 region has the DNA TGTGCCATCAGTGAGGAGAATCAGCCCCAGCATTTT. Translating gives CAISEENQPQHF.

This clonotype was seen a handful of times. For the CDR3, the DNA is TGTGCCAGCAGCCAAGCATACACCGGGGAGCTGTTTTTT. Residues: CASSQAYTGELFF. V gene TRBV3-1 combines with J gene TRBJ2-2; D gene uncertain. Germline CDR1 is LGHDT and CDR2 is YNNKEL (reference sequence). This CDR3 is built from 13 residues. V lost 1 base, J lost 3 bases, and 3 bases lay in between.

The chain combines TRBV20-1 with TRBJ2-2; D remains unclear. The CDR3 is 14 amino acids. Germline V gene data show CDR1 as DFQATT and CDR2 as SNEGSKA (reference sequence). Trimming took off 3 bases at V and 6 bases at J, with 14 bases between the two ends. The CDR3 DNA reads TGCAGTGCTAGGAGACCTGGTGTATCCGGGGAGCTGTTTTTT. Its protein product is CSARRPGVSGELFF.

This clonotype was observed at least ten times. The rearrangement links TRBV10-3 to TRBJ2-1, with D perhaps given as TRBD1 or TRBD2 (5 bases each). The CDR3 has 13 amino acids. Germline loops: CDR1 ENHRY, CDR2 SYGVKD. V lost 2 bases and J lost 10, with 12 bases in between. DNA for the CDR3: TGTGCCATCAGTGAGGGGACGCCAGAGGAGCAGTTCTTC. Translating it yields CAISEGTPEEQFF.

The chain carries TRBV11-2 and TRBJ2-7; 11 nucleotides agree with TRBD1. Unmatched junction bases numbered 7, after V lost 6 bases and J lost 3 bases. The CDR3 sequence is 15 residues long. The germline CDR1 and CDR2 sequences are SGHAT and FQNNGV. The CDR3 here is CASRDTGTGGYEQYF. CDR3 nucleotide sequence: TGTGCCAGCAGGGATACCGGGACAGGGGGCTACGAGCAGTACTTC.